The 24 T cell receptor beta chains below were found in one sample sequenced in a study of T cell clusters in autoimmune cytopenias. TRB amplification used approximately 250 ng of peripheral blood genomic DNA. Multiplex touch-down PCR amplified TRB using TRB-A and TRB-B pools in one tube. TCRdb reprocessed the multiplex PCR reads, with one entry per CDR3 protein and no DNA. This table lists roughly 4,000 distinct CDR3 sequences. The sample was also linked to a second study, of T cell repertoires in aging, cancer and after chemotherapy.

Input material: peripheral blood. The receptors shown here come from a human donor with an autoimmune cytopenia or autoimmune hepatitis (not recorded which).

The chain has TRBV11-3 and TRBJ2-7; TCRdb designates TRBD2, a call that cannot be tested without DNA. From germline, CDR1 is SGHNT and CDR2 YENEEA. This CDR3 has 16 amino acids. The CDR3 sequence is CASSSYSGGAGGEQYF.

This rearrangement joins TRBV6-1 to TRBJ2-5. The CDR3 has 15 amino acids. Per germline, CDR1 MNHNS and CDR2 SASEGT. Here the CDR3 reads CASSELSATTETQYF.

The V call is TRBV6-1, the J call TRBJ1-1; TCRdb's D call, TRBD1, is unchecked because there is no DNA. The CDR3 has 15 amino acids. Germline values: CDR1 MNHNS, CDR2 SASEGT. CDR3 loop: CASNRDRGLDTEAFF.

This clonotype is identified as medium-sized (0.01 to 0.1%) from frequency. V and J are TRBV19 and TRBJ2-7; TCRdb selects TRBD1, and the lack of DNA leaves this call unchecked. Germline V CDR1 and CDR2: LNHDA, SQIVND (reference sequence). The CDR3 contains 13 residues. CDR3 amino acids: CASSIGPLRPQYF.

The chain recombines TRBV19 with TRBJ1-4. Germline V gene data show CDR1 as LNHDA and CDR2 as SQIVND (reference sequence). The CDR3 runs to 15 residues. CDR3 sequence reads: CASTTLQATNEKLFF.

The chain carries TRBV5-6 and TRBJ1-2; the D gene TCRdb calls, TRBD1, cannot be checked with no DNA. The germline V gene encodes CDR1 SGHDT and CDR2 YYEEEE. CDR3 size: 16 residues. The CDR3 sequence: CASSPPVRGPNYGYTF.

The chain employs TRBV11-2 and TRBJ2-5; TCRdb returns TRBD1, unconfirmable since there is no DNA. CDR3 length equals 17 residues. The germline CDR1 and CDR2 sequences are SGHAT and FQNNGV. CDR3 in amino acids: CASSSGPDRGWAETQYF.

The chain has TRBV27 and TRBJ2-7; the D call of TRBD2 rests on TCRdb alone, since no DNA is present to check it. The CDR3 length is 12 residues. From germline, CDR1 is MNHEY and CDR2 SMNVEV (reference sequence). CDR3 region: CASSHLPYEQYF.

This chain connects TRBV10-2 to TRBJ2-3; TCRdb's assignment of TRBD1 cannot be checked, as there is no DNA. This CDR3 has 14 residues. Per germline, CDR1 WSHSY and CDR2 SAAADI. This chain's CDR3 is CASSRPWEADTQYF.

The chain joins TRBV27 to TRBJ2-2; TCRdb indicates TRBD2, and absent DNA this call remains unverified. The CDR3 length is 18 residues. Looked up from germline, CDR1 is MNHEY and CDR2 is SMNVEV (reference sequence). The CDR3 region is CASSLYPPGPPNTGELFF.

The chain employs TRBV11-3 and TRBJ2-1. Germline CDR1 and CDR2: SGHNT and YENEEA. The CDR3 contains 13 residues. The CDR3 loop reads CASSIGLSNEQFF.

V gene TRBV10-1 combines with J gene TRBJ2-2; TCRdb names TRBD1, which stays unverified in the absence of DNA. The germline V gene encodes CDR1 WNHNN and CDR2 SYGVQD (reference sequence). The CDR3 runs 13 residues. The CDR3 protein is CATSGVRTGELFF.

V gene TRBV29-1 combines with J gene TRBJ1-1; no DNA is available, so the TRBD1 call from TCRdb remains unchecked. This CDR3 is 14 amino acids long. The germline V gene encodes CDR1 SQVTM and CDR2 ANQGSEA. The chain's CDR3 is CSVALGLIGTEAFF.

The chain links TRBV24-1 to TRBJ2-1; TCRdb outputs TRBD1, but without DNA this stays unchecked. The CDR3 has 15 residues. Germline V gives CDR1 KGHDR, CDR2 SFDVKD. The CDR3 loop is CATSDGQEAYNEQFF.

This rearrangement joins TRBV12-3 or TRBV12-4 to TRBJ2-3. This CDR3 region has 12 residues. This chain's CDR3 is CASSFRIDTQYF.

This sequence joins TRBV6-5 and TRBJ1-2. CDR1 is MNHEY, CDR2 SVGAGI, per germline. This CDR3 comprises 14 residues. CDR3 in amino acids: CASTDVTANYGYTF.

The chain employs TRBV10-1 and TRBJ1-6; with no DNA, the TCRdb D assignment of TRBD1 cannot be verified. From germline, CDR1 is WNHNN and CDR2 SYGVQD (reference sequence). This CDR3 is 12 amino acids long. The chain's CDR3 is CAVQENNSPLHF.

V is TRBV24-1 and J is TRBJ2-3; the TCRdb call, TRBD2, lacks DNA for checking. This CDR3 region has 16 residues. Germline V gene lookup returns CDR1 KGHDR and CDR2 SFDVKD. The CDR3 spells CATSEPSGGPTDTQYF.

The chain employs TRBV5-4 and TRBJ2-3; TCRdb's D gene call, TRBD1, goes unchecked for lack of DNA. Per germline, CDR1 SGHNT and CDR2 YYREEE (reference sequence). The CDR3 totals 16 residues. The CDR3 region is CASSPTGTGLTDTQYF. Supplemented by reference TRBV5-4 and TRBJ2-3, the full variable domain reads ETGVTQSPTHLIKTRGQQVTLRCSSQSGHNTVSWYQQALGQGPQFIFQYYREEENGRGNFPPRFSGLQFPNYSSELNVNALELDDSALYLCASSPTGTGLTDTQYFGPGTRLTVL.

This clonotype registers medium-sized by frequency. The chain employs TRBV15 and TRBJ2-2; TCRdb returns TRBD1, unconfirmable since there is no DNA. CDR1 is LNHNV, CDR2 YYDKDF, per germline (reference sequence). The CDR3 contains 13 residues. The CDR3 sequence is CATSRGGAGELFF.

The chain carries TRBV27 and TRBJ1-3; TCRdb designates TRBD1, a call that cannot be tested without DNA. This CDR3 has 17 residues. Per the germline V gene, CDR1 is MNHEY and CDR2 is SMNVEV (reference sequence). The CDR3 sequence is CASSLNLPQGAGNTIYF.

The chain uses TRBV15 and TRBJ1-5. CDR1 is LNHNV, CDR2 YYDKDF, per germline (reference sequence). The CDR3 spans 13 residues. This chain's CDR3 is CATSISVYQPQHF.

This clonotype is called medium-sized based on its frequency. V gene TRBV19 combines with J gene TRBJ2-3; the D gene TCRdb calls, TRBD1, cannot be checked with no DNA. This CDR3 has 15 amino acids. The V gene's germline CDR1 is LNHDA and CDR2 SQIVND (reference sequence). This chain's CDR3 is CATVPYGRSTDTQYF.

Judged by frequency, this clonotype is medium-sized (0.01 to 0.1%). The chain recombines TRBV6-5 with TRBJ1-2; TCRdb returns TRBD1, unconfirmable since there is no DNA. This CDR3 spans 16 amino acids. CDR1 and CDR2 (germline): MNHEY, SVGAGI. CDR3 residues: CASSWGSGTGAGGYTF.